Included here is one T cell receptor beta chain sequence, with context. The target of this receptor is not known. It has no much larger one-base neighbor in the sample; base qualities were not kept. High-throughput TCR beta sequencing profiled peripheral blood CD8+ and CD4+ T cells from healthy donors, Susac syndrome patients and multiple sclerosis patients. Multiple sclerosis controls were treatment-naive patients with stable or active relapsing-remitting disease fulfilling revised McDonald criteria. CD8+ TEMRA cells were enriched by FACS, while bulk CD8+ and CD4+ T cells were purified by magnetic negative isolation. Blood was drawn into EDTA tubes, processed within 24 hours, and PBMCs were isolated by density gradient centrifugation. PBMCs intended for TCR sequencing were frozen in liquid nitrogen and were later thawed in a 37 degrees C water bath. The sorted or isolated CD4+, CD8+ and CD8+ TEMRA cells had a purity of 90% or higher.

This record comes from a study of CD8 T cells in Susac syndrome (dated by TCRdb to between 2019 and 2020). Regarding the complete study: Repertoire sequencing was used to test whether CD8+ T cell activation and differentiation in Susac syndrome was antigen driven. CD8+ T cell repertoire clonality was compared between some 12 healthy donors, around 14 Susac syndrome patients and roughly 15 multiple sclerosis patients.

The investigation overall reported the following: The TCR sequencing and HLA analysis was acknowledged to have included a relatively small number of individuals.

RNA was extracted using the RNeasy kit, and about 0.45 to 1 ug of the RNA was reverse transcribed with random hexamers. The immunoSEQ multiplex PCR assay, covering 54 Vbeta and 13 Jbeta segments, was used to amplify TCR beta CDR3 regions. To correct PCR amplification bias, a synthetic template baseline was used for both primer optimization and computational correction. As for how the authors treated the data: Reads were annotated to V, D and J genes per IMGT and analyzed with immunoSEQ Analyzer, keeping only productive sequences. Clonality was computed as one minus Shannon entropy normalized by log2 of the number of productive unique sequences. For each patient and control, public and private clones were evaluated within the 100 most prevalent clones. Clones were defined as Susac-specific if absent from the healthy and MS cohorts, from around 1,100 published viral clones and from other ImmuneACCESS disease sequences. TCRdb took the public reads, trimmed them with fastp at Q25, ran MiXCR for clone calling and kept in-frame beta chains. CDR3 protein sequences are deduplicated, and each keeps its most common genes and DNA. TCRdb's processing, not the authors', yielded these V and J calls. The sample table contains about 280,000 distinct CDR3 sequences; only one count was recorded for approximately 84% of them. The top ten clones comprise 0.11% of the sample.

Inclusive of the bounding cysteine and phenylalanine, the CDR3 is 15 residues long. Only the CDR3 part of the read is kept: 45 bases, read in frame from the first base. V and J are truncated by 1 base and 6 bases respectively, leaving an intervening sequence of 15 bases. The germline V gene (reference sequence) provides CDR1 SEHNR and CDR2 FQNEAQ. The sequence was obtained from a human donor with multiple sclerosis. The receptor chain draws on TRBV7-9 and TRBJ1-1; the D gene remains uncertain. Sequencing input: CD8+ T cells from PBMCs. The DNA sequence is TGTGCCAGCAGCTTAGTTGCCGGAAGAAGGGCTGAAGCTTTCTTT. It encodes CASSLVAGRRAEAFF. The full variable domain, with segments outside the CDR3 supplied by the reference TRBV7-9 and TRBJ1-1 proteins, appears as DTGVSQNPRHKITKRGQNVTFRCDPISEHNRLYWYRQTLGQGPEFLTYFQNEAQLEKSRLLSDRFSAERPKGSFSTLEIQRTEQGDSAMYLCASSLVAGRRAEAFFGQGTRLTVV.